Below, 16 T cell receptor beta chains from the same sample are listed, as sequenced in a study of cytomegalovirus exposure and HLA in healthy donors (dated by TCRdb to the late 2010s). Library preparation used the immunoSEQ multiplex PCR assay. TCRdb obtained this table from immuneACCESS and retained in-frame rearrangements with V and J assigned. These tables miss some clones; where compared with another copy, unresolved V genes account for less than half of the shortfall, and the remainder is unexplained. The sample table records 110,000 or so clones; 85% of these occur just once. The ten largest clonotypes hold 2.1% of the sample. The specimen sequenced was PBMCs. The receptors were gathered from a woman between 25 and 40 years old in good health and CMV-seronegative.

On this clone itself: Other DNA sequences in this specimen translate into the identical CDR3. V usage is TRBV2 and J usage is TRBJ2-1; TRBD2 matches 11 bases. CDR3 length equals 15 residues. Germline V gene lookup returns CDR1 SNHLY and CDR2 FYNNEI. V lost 6 bases, J lost 2 bases, and 3 bases stayed unmatched. As DNA, the CDR3 is TGTGCCAGCAGGCAGACTAGCGGGGCCTACAATGAGCAGTTCTTC. Translated: CASRQTSGAYNEQFF.

The chain links TRBV25-1 to TRBJ1-2; 9 positions agree with TRBD1. Germline V gives CDR1 MGHDK, CDR2 SYGVNS. V was clipped by 5 bases and J by 3 bases; unmatched bases: 1. This CDR3 comprises 13 residues. The DNA of the CDR3 is TGTGCCAGCAGTCGACAGGGGGACTATGGCTACACCTTC. It is translated as CASSRQGDYGYTF.

The chain employs TRBV14 and TRBJ1-6; D gene uncertain. Germline V gene sequence: CDR1 SGHDN, CDR2 FVKESK. Trimming took off 4 bases at V and 1 base at J, with 14 bases between the two ends. The CDR3 runs to 17 residues. The CDR3 bases are TGTGCCAGCAGCCCCGTTTTGAGGGCGTCCTATAATTCACCCCTCCACTTT. Translating it yields CASSPVLRASYNSPLHF.

The chain recombines TRBV6-6 with TRBJ1-2, with D hard to call. From germline, CDR1 is MNHNY and CDR2 SVGAGI (reference sequence). The length of the CDR3 is 13 residues. V was shortened by 10 bases and J by 1 base, with 13 bases between the two germline ends. The CDR3 protein is CATTVGVNYGYTF. In nucleotides, the CDR3 is TGTGCCACCACGGTGGGAGTTAACTATGGCTACACCTTC.

The gene calls are TRBV5-4 and TRBJ2-1, with 9 bases identical to TRBD2. The CDR3 consists of 17 residues. CDR1 SGHNT and CDR2 YYREEE come from the germline V gene (reference sequence). Unmatched junction bases numbered 9, after V lost 4 bases and J lost 1 base. CDR3: CASSREAGGHSYNEQFF. Here the CDR3 DNA reads TGTGCCAGCAGCCGAGAGGCGGGGGGGCATTCCTACAATGAGCAGTTCTTC.

V and J are TRBV5-6 and TRBJ2-4, with 9 bases fitting TRBD2. The CDR3 is made up of 14 amino acids. Germline CDR1 reads SGHDT; CDR2 reads YYEEEE. The V and J ends lost 3 bases and 9 bases, in that order; junction bases with no gene match: 7. CDR3 protein: CASSSAGGPTIQYF. DNA of the CDR3: TGTGCCAGCAGCTCCGCGGGGGGGCCAACCATTCAGTACTTC.

This chain joins TRBV5-1 and TRBJ1-2; 7 nucleotides agree with TRBD1. CDR3 length: 13 amino acids. Losses at the gene ends were 2 bases for V and 3 bases for J; bases not matched to a gene: 1. Germline V gene sequence: CDR1 SGHRS, CDR2 YFSETQ. The CDR3 here is CASSFQGDYGYTF. In DNA form, the CDR3 reads TGCGCCAGCAGCTTCCAGGGGGACTATGGCTACACCTTC. Looking up the rest from reference TRBV5-1 and TRBJ1-2 gives the full variable domain: KAGVTQTPRYLIKTRGQQVTLSCSPISGHRSVSWYQQTPGQGLQFLFEYFSETQRNKGNFPGRFSGRQFSNSRSEMNVSTLELGDSALYLCASSFQGDYGYTFGSGTRLTVV.

This clone is a singleton in its sample. This chain connects TRBV15 to TRBJ1-2; possible D gene TRBD1, 6 bases. Trimming took off 0 bases at V and 8 bases at J, with 16 bases between the two ends. Germline loops: CDR1 LNHNV, CDR2 YYDKDF (reference sequence). The CDR3 totals 15 residues. The CDR3 DNA sequence: TGTGCCACCAGCAGAGAGGTGGCGGGGGCGGGCGGCTACACCTTC. This sequence encodes CATSREVAGAGGYTF.

The V and J genes are TRBV7-8 and TRBJ1-3; 7 nucleotides agree with TRBD1. CDR3 size: 16 residues. Trimming took 0 bases from V and 3 from J; bases not matched to a gene: 5. Germline CDR1 SGHVS, CDR2 FQNEAQ. The CDR3 DNA reads TGTGCCAGCAGCTTAGCGGGACAGACCTTTGGAAACACCATATATTTT. Residues: CASSLAGQTFGNTIYF.

V usage is TRBV30 and J usage is TRBJ2-7, with a weak D call TRBD1 (6 bases). Trimming stripped 2 bases from V and 2 bases from J, with 13 bases between. There are 14 residues in the CDR3. The V gene's germline CDR1 is GTSNPN and CDR2 SVGIG (reference sequence). This CDR3 is CAWSLTGGTYEQYF. In DNA, the CDR3 is TGTGCCTGGAGTTTGACTGGGGGCACCTACGAGCAGTACTTC.

This clone was found many times. The rearrangement joins TRBV12-5 to TRBJ1-4; D is undetermined. Germline values: CDR1 LGHNT, CDR2 FRNRAP. This CDR3 has 14 amino acids. Trimming removed 1 base at V and 6 bases at J, with 9 bases between. The DNA of the CDR3 is TGTGCTAGTGGTTTGGGGAGGGAGGATGAAAAACTGTTTTTT. Encoded protein: CASGLGREDEKLFF.

V and J are TRBV5-4 and TRBJ2-1; 11 bases line up with TRBD2. Germline assignment: CDR1 SGHNT and CDR2 YYREEE (reference sequence). The V segment lost 2 bases and the J segment 5 bases; nucleotides outside the gene matches: 6. The CDR3 runs to 16 residues. CDR3 in amino acids: CASSFRSSGGNNEQFF. The CDR3 DNA reads as TGTGCCAGCAGCTTTAGATCTAGCGGGGGGAACAATGAGCAGTTCTTC.

The rearrangement uses TRBV5-1 and TRBJ1-4, with TRBD1 matching over 7 bases. Germline CDR1 is SGHRS and CDR2 is YFSETQ. The CDR3 sequence is 16 residues long. V was clipped by 3 bases and J by 6 bases; unmatched bases: 11. The CDR3 loop is CASSSSGGRFDEKLFF. CDR3 sequence (DNA): TGCGCCAGCAGCTCGTCAGGGGGGAGGTTTGATGAAAAACTGTTTTTT.

With respect to this clone: Other DNA sequences in this sample translate to the same CDR3. The chain joins TRBV7-2 to TRBJ1-5, with a weak D call TRBD1 (5 bases). V was trimmed by 2 bases and J by 7 bases, leaving 9 bases between them. Germline CDR1 is SGHTA and CDR2 is FQGNSA. The CDR3 loop spans 13 amino acids. Here the CDR3 reads CASSLRGRQPQHF. The CDR3 nucleotides are TGTGCCAGCAGCTTAAGGGGAAGGCAGCCCCAGCATTTT.

This chain joins TRBV11-3 and TRBJ2-3, with D possibly being TRBD2 (6 bases). Trimming cost V 5 bases and J 2 bases, with 20 bases left between them. CDR1 is SGHNT, CDR2 YENEEA, per germline. CDR3 length: 17 amino acids. CDR3 amino acids: CASSRRGRTGVTDTQYF. The CDR3 DNA follows: TGTGCCAGCAGCCGAAGAGGAAGGACGGGGGTCACAGATACGCAGTATTTT.

Only a few counts were recorded for this clone. This chain links TRBV2 with TRBJ1-1, with D uncertain. This CDR3 comprises 12 residues. V lost 2 bases, J lost 7 bases, and 8 bases lay in between. Germline CDR1 is SNHLY and CDR2 is FYNNEI. This chain's CDR3 is CASSEWRIEAFF. The CDR3 nucleotides read TGTGCCAGCAGTGAATGGCGGATTGAAGCTTTCTTT.